Shown below are 21 T cell receptor beta chains from a single sample sequenced in a study of blood T cells in healthy people across ages. With a J-beta primer mix and a sample-barcoded 5' primer, a second PCR ran about 7 to 12 cycles. MiXCR, run by TCRdb on the 5' RACE reads, gives a single entry per CDR3 protein. The sample includes about 640,000 distinct CDR3 sequences, under 70% of them seen just once. Sequenced sample: blood. Receptors originate from a man in his sixties in good health.

The V and J genes are TRBV7-2 and TRBJ2-7; unclear D gene. The J call could be wrong; TRBJ2-5 is a better fit for the DNA end. The CDR3 runs 13 residues. The germline V gene encodes CDR1 SGHTA and CDR2 FQGNSA. The CDR3 bases are TGTGCCAGCAGCTTAGATAGCTTAGAGACCCAGTACTTC. This sequence encodes CASSLDSLETQYF.

The V gene is TRBV6-5, the J gene TRBJ2-7, with D perhaps matching TRBD1 (6 bases). The CDR3 has 14 residues. V shed 5 bases and J shed 2 bases, with 13 bases lying between them. From germline, CDR1 is MNHEY and CDR2 SVGAGI. The chain's CDR3 is CASSATGPTYEQYF. CDR3 in DNA: TGTGCCAGCAGTGCCACAGGGCCGACCTACGAGCAGTACTTC.

This clonotype has a single count. The genes are TRBV6-1 and TRBJ2-3, with 12 bases that match TRBD2. This CDR3 has 14 amino acids. Germline CDR1 is MNHNS and CDR2 is SASEGT. V lost 8 bases, J lost 2 bases, and 2 bases stayed unmatched. Here the CDR3 reads CASASGGDTDTQYF. The CDR3 DNA reads as TGTGCCAGCGCTAGCGGGGGGGACACAGATACGCAGTATTTT.

The chain joins TRBV4-1 to TRBJ1-2; maybe TRBD1 (5 bases). The germline gives CDR1 MGHRA, CDR2 YSYEKL. Trimming took 4 bases from V and 4 from J, leaving 16 bases between them. The CDR3 covers 15 residues. The CDR3 DNA sequence: TGCGCCAGCAGCCTCTTCGAGGGGTCGGGCTATGGCTACACCTTC. Amino acids: CASSLFEGSGYGYTF.

The chain joins TRBV29-1 to TRBJ2-3; 7 nucleotides line up with TRBD1. Germline V gene sequence: CDR1 SQVTM, CDR2 ANQGSEA. CDR3 length equals 14 residues. The J segment lost 1 base and the V segment lost 1 base, leaving 2 bases of the junction unmatched. CDR3 DNA: TGCAGCGTTGAAGGACAGGGTGGCACAGATACGCAGTATTTT. This gives the protein CSVEGQGGTDTQYF.

The sample holds a few counts of this clonotype. V and J are TRBV20-1 and TRBJ2-5, with 15 nucleotides matching TRBD2. The DNA matches TRBJ2-7 better at its end, which makes the J call doubtful. This CDR3 is built from 15 residues. Germline V gene lookup returns CDR1 DFQATT and CDR2 SNEGSKA (reference sequence). CDR3 loop: CSASSGLAGGYEQYF. The CDR3 nucleotides read TGCAGTGCTAGCTCGGGACTAGCGGGGGGCTACGAGCAGTACTTC.

V and J are TRBV27 and TRBJ2-1; the D gene is possibly TRBD1 (5 bases). The CDR3 runs 16 residues. CDR1 and CDR2 from the germline V gene are MNHEY and SMNVEV (reference sequence). V was pared by 6 bases and J by 0 bases, with 15 bases between. The CDR3 reads CASSFDRLSSYNEQFF. The DNA for the CDR3 is TGTGCCAGCAGCTTCGACAGACTTAGCTCCTACAATGAGCAGTTCTTC.

The CDR3 DNA reads TGTGCCATTGGGGCCCGGGATACGCAGTATTTT. Translating it yields CAIGARDTQYF. The gene calls are TRBV10-3 and TRBJ2-3; a weak D match, TRBD1 (5 bases). The CDR3 covers 11 residues. V lost 9 bases and J 6 bases, leaving 10 bases between the germline ends. Germline V CDR1 and CDR2: ENHRY, SYGVKD.

This clonotype was picked up a small number of times. The genes are TRBV27 and TRBJ1-5, with D possibly being TRBD1 (5 bases). The ends were cut back, 5 bases at V and 5 bases at J, with 10 bases in the middle. The CDR3 is 13 residues long. Germline CDR1 MNHEY, CDR2 SMNVEV (reference sequence). The CDR3 DNA reads as TGTGCCAGCAGTCCATCGACAGATCAGCCCCAGCATTTT. Protein product: CASSPSTDQPQHF.

The gene calls are TRBV4-2 and TRBJ2-3; 8 positions match TRBD2. Germline CDR1 is LGHNA and CDR2 is YNFKEQ. The junction had 5 bases not matched to a gene; V was cut back by 0 bases and J by 3 bases. The CDR3 covers 16 residues. This CDR3 is CASSQEVGGRTDTQYF. For the CDR3, the DNA is TGTGCCAGCAGCCAAGAGGTAGGCGGGAGGACAGATACGCAGTATTTT.

The chain combines TRBV7-2 with TRBJ2-2; 7 bases agree with TRBD2. The CDR3 covers 17 residues. Germline-derived CDR1 and CDR2 are SGHTA and FQGNSA. With V trimmed by 5 bases and J by 4 bases, 13 bases remained unmatched. CDR3 DNA: TGTGCCAGCAGCCTCCTACCCCCCTCTAGCGGCACCGGGGAGCTGTTTTTT. Its protein product is CASSLLPPSSGTGELFF.

The rearrangement links TRBV28 to TRBJ2-3; 10 bases match TRBD1. Germline V gene lookup returns CDR1 MDHEN and CDR2 SYDVKM. V gave up 4 bases and J gave up 3 bases; unmatched junction bases: 4. The CDR3 has 15 residues. CDR3 region: CASSSDRGLTDTQYF. In nucleotides, the CDR3 is TGTGCCAGCAGTTCCGACAGGGGGCTAACAGATACGCAGTATTTT.

This chain uses TRBV6-6 with TRBJ2-5; D is undetermined. V was clipped by 6 bases and J by 5 bases, with 13 bases between them. The V gene's germline CDR1 is MNHNY and CDR2 SVGAGI (reference sequence). CDR3 length: 13 residues. In nucleotides, the CDR3 is TGTGCCAGCAGCGAGTGGGGATGGGAGACCCAGTACTTC. This codes for CASSEWGWETQYF.

The chain joins TRBV18 to TRBJ2-7, with TRBD2 identical over 12 bases. The trim removed 0 bases at V and 5 bases at J, leaving 5 bases unmatched. This CDR3 spans 16 amino acids. Germline V CDR1 and CDR2: KGHSH, LQKENI. The CDR3 reads CASSPPLAGGQDEQYF. DNA for the CDR3: TGTGCCAGCTCACCACCCCTAGCGGGGGGGCAGGACGAGCAGTACTTC.

This chain connects TRBV4-2 to TRBJ2-3; 7 bases fit TRBD2. The CDR3 is made up of 16 amino acids. The ends lost 3 bases at V and 1 base at J; junction bases unmatched: 7. The V gene's germline CDR1 is LGHNA and CDR2 YNFKEQ. CDR3 in DNA: TGTGCCAGCAGCCAGGGGACTACCGTAGGCACAGATACGCAGTATTTT. Translation: CASSQGTTVGTDTQYF.

The chain employs TRBV12-3 or TRBV12-4 and TRBJ1-6, with 8 bases matching TRBD1. The V gene end was trimmed by 6 bases and the J gene end by 3 bases; junction bases not matched to a gene: 4. The CDR3 loop spans 15 amino acids. The CDR3 here is CASSSTGDYNSPLHF. The CDR3 nucleotides read TGTGCCAGCAGCTCGACAGGGGACTATAATTCACCCCTCCACTTT.

V and J are TRBV4-1 and TRBJ1-2; 7 bases are a match to TRBD1. Trimming took 4 bases from V and 4 from J; bases not matched to a gene: 15. CDR3 length equals 17 residues. The V gene's germline CDR1 is MGHRA and CDR2 YSYEKL. CDR3 DNA sequence: TGCGCCAGCAGCCGCGAGGAGAGGACAGGCTCCGTCTATGGCTACACCTTC. Translating it yields CASSREERTGSVYGYTF.

The chain recombines TRBV20-1 with TRBJ1-5, with D possibly TRBD1 on 5 matching bases. The CDR3 contains 14 residues. V lost 3 bases and J 3 bases, leaving 12 bases between the germline ends. Germline CDR1 reads DFQATT; CDR2 reads SNEGSKA (reference sequence). The CDR3: CSASFDRPNQPQHF. In DNA, the CDR3 is TGCAGTGCTAGCTTTGACAGACCCAATCAGCCCCAGCATTTT.

V usage is TRBV28 and J usage is TRBJ1-2; no firm D call. Germline V gene sequence: CDR1 MDHEN, CDR2 SYDVKM. V was shortened by 6 bases and J by 8 bases, with 10 bases between the two germline ends. This CDR3 region has 11 residues. The chain's CDR3 is CASSSQEGYTF. CDR3 coding DNA: TGTGCCAGCAGCTCACAAGAGGGCTACACCTTC.

The table lists this clonotype with a count of one. This sequence joins TRBV6-1 and TRBJ1-5; D might be TRBD1 (5 bases). Germline V gene data show CDR1 as MNHNS and CDR2 as SASEGT. The CDR3 is 14 residues long. The V and J ends lost 4 bases and 6 bases respectively, with 13 bases between them. DNA of the CDR3: TGTGCCAGCAGTGTGGACAAGGGGTTTCAGCCCCAGCATTTT. Protein product: CASSVDKGFQPQHF.

The gene calls are TRBV29-1 and TRBJ2-5; D is perhaps TRBD2 (6 bases). V gave up 5 bases and J gave up 11 bases, with 21 bases separating them. The CDR3 extends over 13 amino acids. Germline CDR1 SQVTM, CDR2 ANQGSEA. Written as DNA, the CDR3 is TGCAGCGTTCTTTCGACGGGGGATGTCGGGCAGTACTTC. It specifies CSVLSTGDVGQYF.